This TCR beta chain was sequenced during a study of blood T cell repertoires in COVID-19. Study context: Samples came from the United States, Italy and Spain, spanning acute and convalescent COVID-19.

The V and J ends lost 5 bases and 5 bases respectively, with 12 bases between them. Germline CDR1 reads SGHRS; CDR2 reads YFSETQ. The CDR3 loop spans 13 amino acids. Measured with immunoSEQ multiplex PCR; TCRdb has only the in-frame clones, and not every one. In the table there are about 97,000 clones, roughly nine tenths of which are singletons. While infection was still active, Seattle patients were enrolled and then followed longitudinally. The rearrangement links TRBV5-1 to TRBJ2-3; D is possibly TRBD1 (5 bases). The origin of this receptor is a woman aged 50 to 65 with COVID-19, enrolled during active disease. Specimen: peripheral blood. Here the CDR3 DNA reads TGCGCCAGCAGGGCTTTAGGGGAAGATACGCAGTATTTT. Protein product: CASRALGEDTQYF.